This is a list of T cell receptor beta chains from one sample in a study of T cells in Graves' hyperthyroidism and ophthalmopathy. Each CDR3 protein is one row after TCRdb ran MiXCR on the multiplex PCR reads. Of fewer than 300,000 distinct CDR3 sequences detected, approximately 26% appear once; the ten largest clones hold about 30%. Material for sequencing was blood. The receptors come from a middle-aged man with Graves' hyperthyroidism that later progressed to Graves' ophthalmopathy. Each CDR3 is given with its conserved first and last residue. Fields, in order: J gene, CDR3 length, clone size, D gene, V gene, CDR3 protein, CDR3 DNA. A D gene is named only where the DNA matches it firmly. Clone size, where shown, is once, few, many, or a class for clones that have expanded.

TRBJ1-1 | 16 | many | TRBD1 | TRBV4-1 | CASSQAMDRRNTEAFF | TGCGCCAGCAGCCAAGCCATGGACAGGCGGAACACTGAAGCTTTCTTT
TRBJ2-7 | 12 | many | NA | TRBV20-1 | CSASPQAYEQYF | TGCAGTGCTAGCCCCCAAGCCTACGAGCAGTACTTC
TRBJ2-7 | 16 | many | TRBD2 | TRBV6-5 | CASSYSTSGSNYEQYF | TGTGCCAGCAGTTATTCGACTAGCGGGAGCAACTACGAGCAGTACTTC
TRBJ2-5 | 16 | many | NA | TRBV6-1 | CASSLSNWDRIETQYF | TGTGCCAGCAGCCTTTCTAACTGGGACCGGATTGAGACCCAGTACTTC
TRBJ2-7 | 13 | many | NA | TRBV10-1 | CASSESGRYEQYF | TGCGCCAGCAGTGAGTCTGGCCGGTACGAGCAGTACTTC
TRBJ2-7 | 19 | many | TRBD2 | TRBV13 | CASSSLDSGFEDGRYEQYF | TGTGCCAGCAGCTCCCTAGATAGCGGGTTCGAGGACGGGAGATACGAGCAGTACTTC
TRBJ2-5 | 14 | NA | NA | TRBV12-3/TRBV12-4 | CASSFSYEQETQYF | TGTGCCAGCAGTTTCTCTTACGAACAAGAGACCCAGTACTTC
TRBJ1-2 | 15 | many | TRBD1 | TRBV19 | CASSNFRGQAYGYTF | TGTGCCAGTAGTAATTTTCGGGGACAGGCCTATGGCTACACCTTC
TRBJ2-5 | 16 | many | TRBD2 | TRBV7-2 | CASSSSPGLARETQYF | TGTGCCAGCAGTTCTTCCCCGGGACTAGCGAGGGAGACCCAGTACTTC
TRBJ2-5 | 17 | NA | NA | TRBV7-7 | CASSPIASMGSKETQYF | TGTGCTAGCAGCCCCATCGCTTCAATGGGGTCAAAAGAGACCCAGTACTTC
TRBJ2-5 | 12 | many | TRBD2 | TRBV28 | CASSRDYLAQYF | TGTGCCAGCAGCCGGGACTACCTTGCTCAGTACTTC
TRBJ1-2 | 15 | many | NA | TRBV19 | CASSPRARGNYGYTF | TGTGCCAGTAGTCCCCGGGCCCGGGGGAACTATGGCTACACCTTC
TRBJ2-2 | 14 | many | NA | TRBV12-3/TRBV12-4 | CASSFNRGPGELFF | TGTGCCAGCAGTTTCAACCGGGGGCCCGGGGAGCTGTTTTTT
TRBJ2-7 | 15 | few | NA | TRBV28 | CASSPSLGGSYEQYF | TGTGCCAGCAGTCCCAGCCTTGGGGGCTCCTACGAGCAGTACTTC
TRBJ2-5 | 14 | many | NA | TRBV30 | CAWRQDQSVETQYF | TGTGCCTGGAGGCAAGATCAGAGCGTAGAGACCCAGTACTTC
TRBJ2-7 | 11 | many | NA | TRBV29-1 | CSVAASYEQYF | TGCAGCGTCGCCGCTAGCTACGAGCAGTACTTC
TRBJ2-7 | 15 | medium-sized | NA | TRBV6-5 | CASNPSRAWVHEQYF | TGTGCCAGCAACCCGAGCCGGGCCTGGGTCCACGAGCAGTACTTC
TRBJ1-1 | 10 | many | NA | TRBV2 | CASRGGEAFF | TGTGCCAGCAGGGGTGGTGAAGCTTTCTTT
TRBJ1-1 | 15 | NA | NA | TRBV28 | CASSFPVGRTTEAFF | TGTGCCAGCAGTTTTCCAGTTGGGCGAACCACTGAAGCTTTCTTT
TRBJ1-1 | 14 | many | TRBD1 | TRBV6-5 | CASSYQDRVSQAFF | TGTGCCAGCAGTTACCAGGACAGGGTGAGCCAAGCTTTCTTT
TRBJ2-7 | 9 | many | NA | TRBV29-1 | CSVVGEQYF | TGCAGCGTTGTCGGCGAGCAGTACTTC
TRBJ1-2 | 12 | many | TRBD1 | TRBV29-1 | CSGKGQGYGYTF | TGCAGCGGGAAAGGACAGGGTTATGGCTACACCTTC
TRBJ1-1 | 17 | once | NA | TRBV20-1 | CSARDSRGARLKAEAFF | TGCAGTGCTAGAGATTCGAGGGGCGCGAGATTGAAGGCTGAAGCTTTCTTT
TRBJ1-1 | 13 | few | TRBD1 | TRBV20-1 | CSARNTGGTEAFF | TGCAGTGCTAGAAACACAGGGGGCACTGAAGCTTTCTTT
TRBJ2-5 | 13 | NA | NA | TRBV6-1 | CASSAGRLKTQYF | TGTGCCAGCAGCGCAGGGCGTTTGAAGACCCAGTACTTC
TRBJ1-2 | 11 | NA | NA | TRBV30 | CAWSGNYGYTF | TGTGCCTGGAGTGGTAACTATGGCTACACCTTC
TRBJ1-5 | 17 | many | NA | TRBV2 | CASTPRGGVYSNQPQHF | TGTGCCAGCACCCCTCGGGGAGGCGTCTATAGCAATCAGCCCCAGCATTTT
TRBJ2-4 | 16 | few | TRBD1 | TRBV11-1 | CASSPHRGVAKNIQYF | TGTGCCAGCAGCCCCCACAGGGGAGTAGCCAAAAACATTCAGTACTTC
TRBJ2-3 | 16 | many | TRBD2 | TRBV9 | CASSVAAGRDTDTQYF | TGTGCCAGCAGCGTAGCAGCGGGACGCGACACAGATACGCAGTATTTT
TRBJ1-3 | 18 | many | NA | TRBV20-1 | CSARDVGEGDNLENTIYF | TGCAGTGCTAGAGATGTTGGAGAGGGGGACAACCTGGAAAACACCATATATTTT
TRBJ2-2 | 15 | many | TRBD2 | TRBV6-1 | CANSVGGSVTGELFF | TGTGCCAACAGTGTAGGCGGGAGCGTCACCGGGGAGCTGTTTTTT
TRBJ2-7 | 18 | many | TRBD2 | TRBV19 | CASSSLGRLAGLSYEQYF | TGTGCCAGTAGTAGCCTGGGAAGACTAGCGGGCCTCTCCTACGAGCAGTACTTC
TRBJ2-7 | 13 | NA | NA | TRBV6-2/TRBV6-3 | CASRMTSSYEQYF | TGTGCCAGCAGAATGACTAGTTCCTACGAGCAGTACTTC
TRBJ1-1 | 15 | many | NA | TRBV27 | CASRQGAGAVTEAFF | TGTGCCAGCAGACAAGGAGCAGGGGCGGTCACTGAAGCTTTCTTT
TRBJ2-7 | 14 | NA | NA | TRBV6-2/TRBV6-3 | CASRFPGASYEQYF | TGTGCCAGCAGATTTCCAGGGGCATCCTACGAGCAGTACTTC
TRBJ1-1 | 16 | NA | NA | TRBV3-1 | CASSQGGPIGFSEAFF | TGTGCCAGCAGCCAGGGGGGGCCGATTGGGTTCTCTGAAGCTTTCTTT
TRBJ1-1 | 11 | few | NA | TRBV6-1 | CASGHNTEAFF | TGTGCCAGTGGCCATAACACTGAAGCTTTCTTT
TRBJ1-2 | 14 | NA | NA | TRBV6-2/TRBV6-3 | CASNDVGFGYGYTF | TGTGCCAGCAACGACGTGGGGTTCGGCTATGGCTACACCTTC
TRBJ1-1 | 15 | many | NA | TRBV2 | CASTPGLGVNTEAFF | TGTGCCAGCACCCCCGGGCTTGGGGTTAACACTGAAGCTTTCTTT
TRBJ1-5 | 15 | NA | NA | TRBV24-1 | CATRGWRSGNQPQHF | TGTGCCACCAGGGGGTGGAGGTCGGGAAATCAGCCCCAGCATTTT